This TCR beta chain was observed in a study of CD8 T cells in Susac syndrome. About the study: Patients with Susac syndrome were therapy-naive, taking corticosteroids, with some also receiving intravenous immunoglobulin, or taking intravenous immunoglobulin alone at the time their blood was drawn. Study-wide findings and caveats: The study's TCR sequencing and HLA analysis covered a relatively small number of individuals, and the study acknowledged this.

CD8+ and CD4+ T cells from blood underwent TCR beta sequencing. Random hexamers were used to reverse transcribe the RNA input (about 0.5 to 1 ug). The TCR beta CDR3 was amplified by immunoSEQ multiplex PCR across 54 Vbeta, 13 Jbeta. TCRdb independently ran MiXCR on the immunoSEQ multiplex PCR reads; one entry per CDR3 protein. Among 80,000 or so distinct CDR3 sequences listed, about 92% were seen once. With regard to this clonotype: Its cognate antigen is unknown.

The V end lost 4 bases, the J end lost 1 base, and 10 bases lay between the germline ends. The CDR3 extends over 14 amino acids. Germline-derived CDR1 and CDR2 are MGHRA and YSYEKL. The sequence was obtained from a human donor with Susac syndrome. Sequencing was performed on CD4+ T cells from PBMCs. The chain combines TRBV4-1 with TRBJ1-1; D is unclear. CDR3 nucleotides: TGCGCCAGCAGCCTTTTCGGGAAGAACACTGAAGCTTTCTTT. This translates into CASSLFGKNTEAFF.